This T cell receptor (beta chain) was obtained from a study of T cell clonotyping in hematopoietic cell transplantation. Worth noting for this clone: Its antigen is unidentified.

TCRdb's copy holds only in-frame clones and misses some; the assay was immunoSEQ multiplex PCR. The profile shows 15,000 to 20,000 clones, 80% to 90% of them singletons. CDR3 size: 14 residues. The V gene lost 2 bases and the J gene lost 0 bases, with 9 bases spanning the gap. CDR1 is SGHNT and CDR2 is YYREEE in the germline V gene (reference sequence). Study-level findings and limits: CD4 and CD8 repertoire contributions could not be separated without sorting. Recipient TCR diversity dropped after transplant; expanded clonotypes rose from day 30 to 180. Few recipient clonotypes overlapped donors; over 95% were de novo at given depth.

The clonotype originates from a middle-aged woman in good health. Some clones in this sample may be carry-over from other donors' samples. Sequencing was done on a sample of peripheral blood mononuclear cells. The chain joins TRBV5-4 to TRBJ2-7; tentatively, D is TRBD1 (6 bases). In nucleotides, the CDR3 is TGTGCCAGCAGCTTAGGGGGTAGCTCCTACGAGCAGTACTTC. This encodes CASSLGGSSYEQYF.